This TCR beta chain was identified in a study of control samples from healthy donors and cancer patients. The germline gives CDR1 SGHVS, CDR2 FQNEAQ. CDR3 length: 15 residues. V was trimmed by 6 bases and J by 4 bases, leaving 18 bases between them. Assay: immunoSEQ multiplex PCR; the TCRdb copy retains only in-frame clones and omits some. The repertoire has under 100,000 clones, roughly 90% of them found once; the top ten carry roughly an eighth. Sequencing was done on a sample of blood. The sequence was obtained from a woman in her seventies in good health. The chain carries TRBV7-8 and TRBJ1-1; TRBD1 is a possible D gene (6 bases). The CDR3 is CASSLRTAAATEAFF. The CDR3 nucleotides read TGTGCCAGCAGTCTTCGGACAGCGGCAGCCACTGAAGCTTTCTTT.